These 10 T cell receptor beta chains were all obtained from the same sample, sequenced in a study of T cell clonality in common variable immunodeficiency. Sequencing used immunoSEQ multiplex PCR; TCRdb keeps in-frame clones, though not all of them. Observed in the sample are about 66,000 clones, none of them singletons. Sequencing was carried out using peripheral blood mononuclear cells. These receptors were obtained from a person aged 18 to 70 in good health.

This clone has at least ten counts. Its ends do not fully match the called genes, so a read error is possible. The sequenced CDR3 bases are TGCGCCAGCAGCCAAGATACTAACACAGATACG. It encodes CASSQDTNTDT. The complete CDR3 sequence is CASSQDTNTDTQYF. The rearrangement uses TRBV4-2 and TRBJ2-3; D not resolved. The read stops 3 residues short of the end of the CDR3; the missing end is completed from the germline J gene. CDR3 length: 14 amino acids. Germline loops: CDR1 LGHNA, CDR2 YNFKEQ.

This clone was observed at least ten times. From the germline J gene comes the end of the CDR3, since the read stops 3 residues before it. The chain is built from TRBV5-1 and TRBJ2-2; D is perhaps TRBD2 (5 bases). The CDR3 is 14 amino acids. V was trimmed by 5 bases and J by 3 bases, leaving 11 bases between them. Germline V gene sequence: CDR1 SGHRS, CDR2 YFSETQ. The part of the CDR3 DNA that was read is TGCGCCAGCAGACCCGGACTCGACACCGGGGAG. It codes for CASRPGLDTGE. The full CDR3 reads CASRPGLDTGELFF.

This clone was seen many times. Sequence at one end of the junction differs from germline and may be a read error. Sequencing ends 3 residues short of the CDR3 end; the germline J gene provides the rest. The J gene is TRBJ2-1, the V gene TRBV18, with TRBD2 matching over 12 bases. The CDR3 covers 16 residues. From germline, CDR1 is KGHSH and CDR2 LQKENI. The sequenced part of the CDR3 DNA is TGTGCCAGCTCACCTTGGACTAGCGGGACCTACAGTGAG. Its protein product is CASSPWTSGTYSE. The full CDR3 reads CASSPWTSGTYSEQFF.

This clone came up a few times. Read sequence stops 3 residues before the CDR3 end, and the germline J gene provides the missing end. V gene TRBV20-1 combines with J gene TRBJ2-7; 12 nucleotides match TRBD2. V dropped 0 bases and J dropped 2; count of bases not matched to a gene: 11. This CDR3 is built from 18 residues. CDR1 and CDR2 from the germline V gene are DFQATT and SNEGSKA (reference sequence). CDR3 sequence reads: CSARDKKSSGRVPYEQYF. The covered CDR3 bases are TGCAGTGCTAGAGATAAGAAGTCTAGCGGGAGGGTCCCCTACGAG.

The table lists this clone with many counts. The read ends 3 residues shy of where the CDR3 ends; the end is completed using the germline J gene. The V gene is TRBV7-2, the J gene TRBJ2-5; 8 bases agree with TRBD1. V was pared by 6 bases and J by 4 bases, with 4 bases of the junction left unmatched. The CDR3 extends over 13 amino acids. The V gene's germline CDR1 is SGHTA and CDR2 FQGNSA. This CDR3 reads CASRTGDRETQYF. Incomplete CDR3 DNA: TGTGCCAGCAGGACAGGGGATCGAGAGACC.

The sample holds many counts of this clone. The CDR3 reads CASSKFGLAQETQYF. The covered CDR3 bases are TGTGCCAGTAGTAAGTTTGGACTAGCCCAAGAGACC. The chain joins TRBV19 to TRBJ2-5, with 8 nucleotides matching TRBD2. The sequence runs out 3 residues before the end of the CDR3; the remainder is reconstructed from the germline J gene. This CDR3 comprises 15 residues. The trim removed 4 bases at V and 1 base at J, leaving 5 bases unmatched. Germline-derived CDR1 and CDR2 are LNHDA and SQIVND (reference sequence).

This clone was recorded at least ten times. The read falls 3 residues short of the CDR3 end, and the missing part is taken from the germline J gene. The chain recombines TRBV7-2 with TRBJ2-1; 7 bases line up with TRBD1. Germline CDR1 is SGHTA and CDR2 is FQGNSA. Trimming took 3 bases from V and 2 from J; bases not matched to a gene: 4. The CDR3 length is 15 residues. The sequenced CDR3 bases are TGTGCCAGCAGCTTTCTGGGACAGACCTACAATGAG. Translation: CASSFLGQTYNE. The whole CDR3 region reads CASSFLGQTYNEQFF.

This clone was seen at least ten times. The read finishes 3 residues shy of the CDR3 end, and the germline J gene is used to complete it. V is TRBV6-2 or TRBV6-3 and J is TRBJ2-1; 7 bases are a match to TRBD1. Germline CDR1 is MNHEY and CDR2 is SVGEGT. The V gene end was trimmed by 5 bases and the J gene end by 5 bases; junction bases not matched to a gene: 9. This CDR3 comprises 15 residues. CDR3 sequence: CASSTTGDLNNEQFF. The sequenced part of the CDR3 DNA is TGTGCCAGCAGTACCACAGGGGATCTCAACAATGAG.

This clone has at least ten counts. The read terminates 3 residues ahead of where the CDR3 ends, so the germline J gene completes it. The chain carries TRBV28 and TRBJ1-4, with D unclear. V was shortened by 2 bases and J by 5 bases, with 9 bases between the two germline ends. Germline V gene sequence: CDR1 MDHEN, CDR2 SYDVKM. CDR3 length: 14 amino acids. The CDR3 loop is CASSLNSVNEKLFF. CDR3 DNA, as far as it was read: TGTGCCAGCAGTTTAAACAGTGTAAATGAAAAA.

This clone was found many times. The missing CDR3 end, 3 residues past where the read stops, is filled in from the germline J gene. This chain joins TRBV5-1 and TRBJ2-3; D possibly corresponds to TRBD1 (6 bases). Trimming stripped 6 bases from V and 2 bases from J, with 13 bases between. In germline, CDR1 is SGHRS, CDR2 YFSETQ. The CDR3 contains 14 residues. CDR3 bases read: TGCGCCAGCAAGGACGGGACATACACAGATACG. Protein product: CASKDGTYTDT. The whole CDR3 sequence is CASKDGTYTDTQYF.